The source of this T cell receptor (beta chain) is a study of blood T cell repertoires in COVID-19. The overall study: Acute and convalescent COVID-19 specimens originated in the United States, Italy and Spain. PBMCs, B-cell-depleted T cells, or T cells were the source of the cDNA or gDNA that made up the material.

Seattle enrolled patients during active infection and tracked them longitudinally. In the authors' methods: Nucleated cell number was recorded as an estimate derived from reference gene primer amplification. Profiling relied on immunoSEQ multiplex PCR, and the TCRdb table lists in-frame clones only, not all of them. That table furnishes V, J and clone size, whereas the DNA furnished D and trimming. Counted here are about 210,000 clones, around 76% occurring once; the ten biggest clones make up 7.8%. The material sequenced was peripheral blood. This clonotype was obtained from a woman aged 55-69 years with COVID-19, enrolled during active disease.

Here the CDR3 reads CASSLVLATGNTIYF. CDR3 in DNA: TGTGCCAGCAGCTTAGTTTTGGCAACTGGAAACACCATATATTTT. The chain recombines TRBV11-2 with TRBJ1-3; D is undetermined. Deletions cut 1 base from V and 2 bases from J, with 9 bases between. The CDR3 runs 15 residues. The germline gives CDR1 SGHAT, CDR2 FQNNGV.